This passage covers 20 T cell receptor beta chains from one sample sequenced in a study of post-analysis software for immune sequencing data (dated by TCRdb to between 2015 and 2017). Study-wide conclusions, independent of this receptor: Roughly 5 TRBV segments, including TRBV5-6, TRBV5-1 and TRBV20-1, were significantly more frequent in patients than controls.

Receptors were amplified or captured by PCR. TCRdb lists the instrument as Illumina HiSeq 2500. To reduce PCR and sequencing biases, unique molecular identifiers were incorporated into the TCR beta cDNA libraries. Starting from the raw public reads, TCRdb applied fastp trimming at Q25, assembled clones with MiXCR and retained in-frame beta chains. Under each unique CDR3 protein, matching rows form one entry showing the most common genes and DNA. The sample profile shows hundreds of thousands of distinct CDR3 sequences; just under 30% of them were found once. Of the sample, around 0.6% is held by the ten largest clones. These receptors have no identified antigens. Sequenced sample: blood. These receptor sequences come from a girl between 10 and 17 years old with multiple sclerosis.

The rearrangement links TRBV3-1 to TRBJ1-6, with D tentatively TRBD1 (6 bases). The V and J ends lost 3 bases and 12 bases respectively, with 18 bases between them. The CDR3 consists of 15 residues. Germline lookup yields CDR1 LGHDT and CDR2 YNNKEL (reference sequence). Here the CDR3 reads CASSQTGLPDLPLHF. The CDR3 DNA reads TGTGCCAGCAGCCAGACAGGCCTACCGGACTTACCCCTCCACTTT.

This chain links TRBV9 with TRBJ2-5; 12 positions agree with TRBD2. Losses at the gene ends were 3 bases for V and 4 bases for J; bases not matched to a gene: 7. The CDR3 length is 16 residues. Germline CDR1 SGDLS, CDR2 YYNGEE. The chain's CDR3 is CASSGTSGGRGETQYF. The CDR3 DNA is TGTGCCAGCAGCGGAACTAGCGGGGGGCGGGGAGAGACCCAGTACTTC. Full variable domain (rest looked up from reference TRBV9 and TRBJ2-5): DSGVTQTPKHLITATGQRVTLRCSPRSGDLSVYWYQQSLDQGLQFLIQYYNGEERAKGNILERFSAQQFPDLHSELNLSSLELGDSALYFCASSGTSGGRGETQYFGPGTRLLVL.

This clonotype was counted between two and nine times. The gene calls are TRBV20-1 and TRBJ1-2; TRBD1 might be the D (6 bases). CDR3 length: 16 amino acids. Germline CDR1 reads DFQATT; CDR2 reads SNEGSKA (reference sequence). V lost 1 base and J 4 bases, leaving 19 bases between the germline ends. The CDR3 protein is CSARGIGQMYSYGYTF. CDR3 in DNA: TGCAGTGCTAGAGGTATCGGACAGATGTACAGCTATGGCTACACCTTC.

This clonotype was detected a few times. This chain links TRBV10-3 with TRBJ2-6; 9 nucleotides align to TRBD1. The CDR3 is 17 amino acids. V trimming: 6 bases; J trimming: 0 bases; junction bases outside the gene matches: 6. From germline, CDR1 is ENHRY and CDR2 SYGVKD. CDR3 region: CAISPGQGTSGANVLTF. In DNA form, the CDR3 reads TGTGCCATCAGCCCGGGACAGGGTACCTCTGGGGCCAACGTCCTGACTTTC.

The chain couples TRBV6-5 to TRBJ2-5; perhaps TRBD2 as D (5 bases). Germline CDR1 and CDR2: MNHEY and SVGAGI. This CDR3 contains 16 residues. The V end was cut by 1 base, the J end by 4 bases, with 16 bases between. The CDR3 loop reads CASSYLRTPYGETQYF. CDR3 in DNA: TGTGCCAGCAGTTACTTGAGGACTCCATACGGAGAGACCCAGTACTTC.

V is TRBV25-1 and J is TRBJ1-5; D unclear. The CDR3 contains 16 residues. With 1 base removed from V and 4 bases from J, the gap between germline ends came to 14 bases. The germline gives CDR1 MGHDK, CDR2 SYGVNS. CDR3: CASSELDRGFNQPQHF. The CDR3 nucleotides read TGTGCCAGCAGTGAATTGGATCGAGGATTTAATCAGCCCCAGCATTTT.

This clonotype was recorded many times. This sequence joins TRBV9 and TRBJ2-1; D gene uncertain. Germline values: CDR1 SGDLS, CDR2 YYNGEE. This CDR3 has 13 residues. Trimming pared 2 bases from V and 3 bases from J, leaving 6 bases between. CDR3 coding DNA: TGTGCCAGCAGCGTTGACCGCTACAATGAGCAGTTCTTC. It is translated as CASSVDRYNEQFF.

This clonotype was picked up many times. This chain connects TRBV5-5 to TRBJ2-1; D unclear. V was trimmed by 3 bases and J by 5 bases, leaving 3 bases between them. Germline V lookup: CDR1 SGHKS, CDR2 YYEKEE (reference sequence). The CDR3 length is 11 residues. This CDR3 reads CASSWHNEQFF. CDR3 nucleotides: TGTGCCAGCAGCTGGCACAATGAGCAGTTCTTC.

This clonotype turned up a few times. The CDR3 coding sequence is TGTGCCAGCAGTAAAGGGACTAGCGGGGGGCTTATTTACAATGAGCAGTTCTTC. It codes for CASSKGTSGGLIYNEQFF. The chain recombines TRBV27 with TRBJ2-1; 15 bases line up with TRBD2. The germline gives CDR1 MNHEY, CDR2 SMNVEV (reference sequence). The CDR3 has 18 residues. With 5 bases clipped from V and 4 bases from J, the junction kept 9 bases outside the gene matches.

The rearrangement links TRBV7-9 to TRBJ2-5; D may correspond to TRBD1 or TRBD2 (5 bases each). Germline assignment: CDR1 SEHNR and CDR2 FQNEAQ (reference sequence). V shed 5 bases and J shed 3 bases, with 16 bases lying between them. The length of the CDR3 is 15 residues. The CDR3 protein is CASSPGDGVKETQYF. CDR3 nucleotides: TGTGCCAGCAGCCCCGGGGACGGGGTTAAAGAGACCCAGTACTTC.

This clonotype appeared once. The chain combines TRBV29-1 with TRBJ2-5; the D is unclear. The germline V and J ends were trimmed by 6 bases and 3 bases, with 23 bases remaining between them. Germline assignment: CDR1 SQVTM and CDR2 ANQGSEA. The CDR3 is 16 residues long. CDR3 in DNA: TGCAGCGTAAAAAGGCGCCTCGGCAGGCTGGAAGAGACCCAGTACTTC. Translated, it gives CSVKRRLGRLEETQYF.

The rearrangement joins TRBV18 to TRBJ2-1; D gene uncertain. V dropped 5 bases and J dropped 12 bases, with 20 bases sitting between them. The germline V gene has CDR1 KGHSH and CDR2 LQKENI. The CDR3 is made up of 14 amino acids. The CDR3 sequence is CASSASDRVAGQFF. CDR3 sequence (DNA): TGTGCCAGCTCAGCATCGGACCGGGTCGCAGGGCAGTTCTTC.

This chain links TRBV28 with TRBJ2-2; D remains unclear. The CDR3 is made up of 12 amino acids. Germline assignment: CDR1 MDHEN and CDR2 SYDVKM. Between the trimmed V and J ends, which lost 4 bases and 9 bases, there was a span of 9 bases. The CDR3, as DNA: TGTGCCAGCAGTTCCGCAAACAGGGAGCTGTTTTTT. Amino acid sequence: CASSSANRELFF.

This clonotype was detected only a few times. The V call is TRBV12-3 or TRBV12-4, the J call TRBJ1-1; D is unresolved. The CDR3 runs to 14 residues. Trimming shortened V by 5 bases and J by 3 bases, and 13 bases separated the two germline ends. CDR3 in amino acids: CASSIASLYTEAFF. The CDR3, as DNA: TGTGCCAGCAGTATTGCCTCTTTGTACACTGAAGCTTTCTTT.

The chain has TRBV7-2 and TRBJ2-1; TRBD1 matches at 8 bases. The CDR3 is made up of 13 amino acids. In germline, CDR1 is SGHTA, CDR2 FQGNSA. Losses at the gene ends were 4 bases for V and 10 bases for J; bases not matched to a gene: 6. Here the CDR3 reads CASSSSQGDEQFF. The CDR3 DNA reads as TGTGCCAGCAGCTCGTCACAGGGGGACGAGCAGTTCTTC.

Only a few counts were recorded for this clonotype. The chain couples TRBV28 to TRBJ1-2; the D gene is possibly TRBD1 (5 bases). The CDR3 runs to 13 residues. CDR1 is MDHEN, CDR2 SYDVKM, per germline. With 3 bases removed from V and 13 bases from J, the gap between germline ends came to 18 bases. CDR3 protein: CASSFPQGRQATF. CDR3 nucleotide sequence: TGTGCCAGCAGTTTCCCGCAGGGTAGGCAGGCCACCTTC.

The V gene is TRBV24-1, the J gene TRBJ2-1, with 9 bases that match TRBD2. Germline V gene sequence: CDR1 KGHDR, CDR2 SFDVKD. After removal of 5 bases from V and 1 base from J, the junction contained 14 bases not matched to a gene. The CDR3 covers 19 residues. This CDR3 reads CATSGGSGSLGSSYNEQFF. The CDR3 coding sequence is TGTGCCACCAGTGGCGGTAGCGGGAGTCTCGGTAGTTCCTACAATGAGCAGTTCTTC.

The sample holds many counts of this clonotype. The V call is TRBV20-1, the J call TRBJ2-1; D could derive from TRBD1 or TRBD2 (5 bases each). The CDR3 runs to 12 residues. Trimming took 6 bases from V and 7 from J, leaving 13 bases between them. Germline V gene lookup returns CDR1 DFQATT and CDR2 SNEGSKA (reference sequence). The CDR3 DNA reads TGCAGTGCCTCCGGGGCCCGGAATGAGCAGTTCTTC. Translated, it gives CSASGARNEQFF.

This chain joins TRBV5-1 and TRBJ1-1; possibly TRBD1 for D (6 bases). Trimming took 0 bases from V and 3 from J, leaving 12 bases between them. Germline V gene data show CDR1 as SGHRS and CDR2 as YFSETQ. The CDR3 has 15 amino acids. The CDR3 DNA follows: TGCGCCAGCAGCTTGGAAGCGGGGGCCGACACTGAAGCTTTCTTT. Amino acids: CASSLEAGADTEAFF. The whole variable domain, filled in from reference TRBV5-1 and TRBJ1-1, reads KAGVTQTPRYLIKTRGQQVTLSCSPISGHRSVSWYQQTPGQGLQFLFEYFSETQRNKGNFPGRFSGRQFSNSRSEMNVSTLELGDSALYLCASSLEAGADTEAFFGQGTRLTVV.

This chain links TRBV24-1 with TRBJ2-3; D unresolved. This CDR3 contains 16 residues. V was clipped by 0 bases and J by 0 bases, with 9 bases between them. Germline CDR1 is KGHDR and CDR2 is SFDVKD. CDR3 DNA: TGTGCCACCAGTGATTTGAAGTTCGCGAGCACAGATACGCAGTATTTT. Its protein is CATSDLKFASTDTQYF.